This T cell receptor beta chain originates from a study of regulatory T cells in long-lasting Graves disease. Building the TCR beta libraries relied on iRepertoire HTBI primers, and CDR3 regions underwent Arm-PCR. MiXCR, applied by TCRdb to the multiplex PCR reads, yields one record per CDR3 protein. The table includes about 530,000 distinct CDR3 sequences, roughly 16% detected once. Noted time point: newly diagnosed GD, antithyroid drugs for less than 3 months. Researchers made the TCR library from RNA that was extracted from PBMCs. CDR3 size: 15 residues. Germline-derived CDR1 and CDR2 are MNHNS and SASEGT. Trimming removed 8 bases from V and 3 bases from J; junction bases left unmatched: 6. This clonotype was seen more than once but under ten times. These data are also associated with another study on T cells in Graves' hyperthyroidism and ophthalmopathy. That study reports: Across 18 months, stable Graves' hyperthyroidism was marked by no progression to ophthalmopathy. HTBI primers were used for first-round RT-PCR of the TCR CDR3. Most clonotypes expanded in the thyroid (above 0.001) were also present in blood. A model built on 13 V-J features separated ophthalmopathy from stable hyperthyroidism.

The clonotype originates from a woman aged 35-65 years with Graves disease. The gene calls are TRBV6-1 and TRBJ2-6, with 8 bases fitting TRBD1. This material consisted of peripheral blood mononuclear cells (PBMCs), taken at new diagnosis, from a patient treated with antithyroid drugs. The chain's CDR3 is CASLQGAYGANVLTF. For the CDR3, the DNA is TGTGCCAGCTTGCAGGGGGCATATGGGGCCAACGTCCTGACTTTC.